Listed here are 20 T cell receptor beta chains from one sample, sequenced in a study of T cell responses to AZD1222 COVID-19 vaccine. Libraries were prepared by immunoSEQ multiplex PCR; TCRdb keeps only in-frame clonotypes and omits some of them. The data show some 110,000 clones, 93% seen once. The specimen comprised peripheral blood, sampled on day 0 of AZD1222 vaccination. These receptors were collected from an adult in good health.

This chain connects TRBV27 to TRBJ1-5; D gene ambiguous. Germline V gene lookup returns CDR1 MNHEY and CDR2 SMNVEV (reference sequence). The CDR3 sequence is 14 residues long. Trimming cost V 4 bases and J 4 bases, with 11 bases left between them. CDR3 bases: TGTGCCAGCAGTTCATCGGGGTTGAATCAGCCCCAGCATTTT. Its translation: CASSSSGLNQPQHF.

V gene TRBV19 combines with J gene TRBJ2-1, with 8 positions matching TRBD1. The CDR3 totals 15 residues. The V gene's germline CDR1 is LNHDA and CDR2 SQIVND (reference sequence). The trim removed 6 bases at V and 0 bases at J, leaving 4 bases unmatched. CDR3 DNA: TGTGCCAGTAGACCAGGGACAGGCTCCTACAATGAGCAGTTCTTC. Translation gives CASRPGTGSYNEQFF.

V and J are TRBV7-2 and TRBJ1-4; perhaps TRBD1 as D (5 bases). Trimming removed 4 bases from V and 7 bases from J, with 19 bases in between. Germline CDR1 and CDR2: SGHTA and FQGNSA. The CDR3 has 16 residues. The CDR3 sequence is CASSSEWEGTFEKLFF. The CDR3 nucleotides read TGTGCCAGCAGCTCCGAGTGGGAGGGGACGTTTGAAAAACTGTTTTTT.

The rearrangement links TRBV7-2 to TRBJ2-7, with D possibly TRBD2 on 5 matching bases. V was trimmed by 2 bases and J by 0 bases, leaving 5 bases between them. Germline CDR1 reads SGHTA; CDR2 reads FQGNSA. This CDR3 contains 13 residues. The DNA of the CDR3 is TGTGCCAGCAGCTTAAGCGGCTCCTACGAGCAGTACTTC. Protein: CASSLSGSYEQYF.

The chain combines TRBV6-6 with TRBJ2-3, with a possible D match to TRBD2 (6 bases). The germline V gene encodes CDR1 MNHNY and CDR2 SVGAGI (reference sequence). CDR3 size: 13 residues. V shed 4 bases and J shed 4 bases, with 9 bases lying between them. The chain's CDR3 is CASSLGGPDTQYF. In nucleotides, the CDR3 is TGTGCCAGCAGTTTAGGAGGGCCAGATACGCAGTATTTT.

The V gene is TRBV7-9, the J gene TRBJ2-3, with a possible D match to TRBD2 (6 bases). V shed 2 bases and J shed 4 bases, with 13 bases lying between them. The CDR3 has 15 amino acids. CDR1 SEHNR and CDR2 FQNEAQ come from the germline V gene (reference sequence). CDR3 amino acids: CASSLRGGWPDTQYF. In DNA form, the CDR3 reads TGTGCCAGCAGCTTAAGAGGAGGGTGGCCAGATACGCAGTATTTT.

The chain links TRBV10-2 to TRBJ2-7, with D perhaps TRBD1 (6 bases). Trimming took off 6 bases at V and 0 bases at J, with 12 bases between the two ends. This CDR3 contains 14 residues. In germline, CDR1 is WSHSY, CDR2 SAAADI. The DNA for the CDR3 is TGCGCCAGCAGGCCTACGGACAGCTCCTACGAGCAGTACTTC. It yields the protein CASRPTDSSYEQYF.

Here the CDR3 DNA reads TGTGCCAGCAGTAACCCCTCGGGTTACGAGCAGTACTTC. Protein sequence: CASSNPSGYEQYF. V is TRBV6-5 and J is TRBJ2-7; D gene ambiguous. Trimming stripped 5 bases from V and 4 bases from J, with 12 bases between. Germline values: CDR1 MNHEY, CDR2 SVGAGI. The CDR3 has 13 amino acids.

The CDR3 DNA reads TGTGCCAGCAGCTTGACAGGGTTTCCTGAAGCTTTCTTT. Translation: CASSLTGFPEAFF. The chain carries TRBV7-2 and TRBJ1-1, with 7 bases that match TRBD1. The V gene's germline CDR1 is SGHTA and CDR2 FQGNSA. This CDR3 has 13 amino acids. The V gene end was trimmed by 3 bases and the J gene end by 6 bases; junction bases not matched to a gene: 4.

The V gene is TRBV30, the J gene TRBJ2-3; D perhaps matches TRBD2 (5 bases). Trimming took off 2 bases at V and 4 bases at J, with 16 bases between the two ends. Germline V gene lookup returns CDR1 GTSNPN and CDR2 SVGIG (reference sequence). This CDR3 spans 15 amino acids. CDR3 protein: CAWSSPGSRADTQYF. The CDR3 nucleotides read TGTGCCTGGAGTTCCCCGGGGAGCCGAGCAGATACGCAGTATTTT.

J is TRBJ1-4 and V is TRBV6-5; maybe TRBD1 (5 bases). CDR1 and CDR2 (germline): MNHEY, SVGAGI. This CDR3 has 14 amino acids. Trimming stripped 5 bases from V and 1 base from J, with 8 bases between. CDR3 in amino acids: CASSPGRTNEKLFF. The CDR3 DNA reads TGTGCCAGCAGTCCAGGGCGAACTAATGAAAAACTGTTTTTT.

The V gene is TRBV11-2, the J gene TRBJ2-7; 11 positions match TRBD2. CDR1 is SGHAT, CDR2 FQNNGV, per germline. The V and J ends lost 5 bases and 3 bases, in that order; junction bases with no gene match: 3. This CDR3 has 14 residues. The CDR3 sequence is CASSPGTSGYEQYF. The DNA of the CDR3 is TGTGCCAGCAGCCCAGGGACTAGCGGCTACGAGCAGTACTTC. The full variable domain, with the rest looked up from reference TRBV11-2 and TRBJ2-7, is EAGVAQSPRYKIIEKRQSVAFWCNPISGHATLYWYQQILGQGPKLLIQFQNNGVVDDSQLPKDRFSAERLKGVDSTLKIQPAKLEDSAVYLCASSPGTSGYEQYFGPGTRLTVT.

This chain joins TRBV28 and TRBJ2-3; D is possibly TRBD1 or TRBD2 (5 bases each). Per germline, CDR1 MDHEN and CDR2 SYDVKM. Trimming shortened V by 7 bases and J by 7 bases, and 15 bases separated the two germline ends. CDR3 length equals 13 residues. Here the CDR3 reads CASKWDLENTQYF. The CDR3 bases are TGTGCCAGCAAGTGGGACCTCGAGAATACGCAGTATTTT.

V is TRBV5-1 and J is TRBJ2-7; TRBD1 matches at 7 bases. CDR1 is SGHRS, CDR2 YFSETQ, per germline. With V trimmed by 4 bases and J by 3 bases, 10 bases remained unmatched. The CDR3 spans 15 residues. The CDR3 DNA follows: TGCGCCAGCAGCGCCAGACAGGGTAGAGGCTACGAGCAGTACTTC. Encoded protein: CASSARQGRGYEQYF.

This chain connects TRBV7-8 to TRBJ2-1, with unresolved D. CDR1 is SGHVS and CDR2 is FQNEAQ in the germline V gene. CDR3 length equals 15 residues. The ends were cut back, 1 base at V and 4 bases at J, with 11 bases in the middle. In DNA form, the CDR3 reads TGTGCCAGCAGCTTAGGCCTAGATCTTTACAATGAGCAGTTCTTC. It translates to CASSLGLDLYNEQFF.

DNA of the CDR3: TGTGCCAGTAGACCCAGACCCTACTCTGGAAACACCATATATTTT. It yields the protein CASRPRPYSGNTIYF. The chain has TRBV19 and TRBJ1-3; D remains unclear. Per the germline V gene, CDR1 is LNHDA and CDR2 is SQIVND (reference sequence). The ends were cut back, 6 bases at V and 0 bases at J, with 12 bases in the middle. The length of the CDR3 is 15 residues.

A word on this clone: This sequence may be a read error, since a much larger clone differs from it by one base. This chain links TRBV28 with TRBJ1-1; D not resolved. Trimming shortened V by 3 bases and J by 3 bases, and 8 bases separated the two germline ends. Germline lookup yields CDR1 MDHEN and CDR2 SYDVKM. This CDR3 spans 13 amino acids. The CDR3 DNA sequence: TGTGCCAGCAGTTTTGGGGAAGACACTGAAGCTTTCTTT. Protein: CASSFGEDTEAFF.

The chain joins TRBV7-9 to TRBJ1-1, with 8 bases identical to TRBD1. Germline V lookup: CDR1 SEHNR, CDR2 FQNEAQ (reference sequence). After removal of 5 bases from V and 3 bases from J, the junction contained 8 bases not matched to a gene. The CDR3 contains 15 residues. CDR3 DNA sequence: TGTGCCAGCAGCACCGAGACAGGGGAGGACACTGAAGCTTTCTTT. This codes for CASSTETGEDTEAFF.

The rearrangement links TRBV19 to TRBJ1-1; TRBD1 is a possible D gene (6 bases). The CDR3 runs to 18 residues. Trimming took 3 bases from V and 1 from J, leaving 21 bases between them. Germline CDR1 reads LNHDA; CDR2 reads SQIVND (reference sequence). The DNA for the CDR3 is TGTGCCAGTAGTATCTCTTTTGTGTTCGGACAGTCGAACACTGAAGCTTTCTTT. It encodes CASSISFVFGQSNTEAFF.

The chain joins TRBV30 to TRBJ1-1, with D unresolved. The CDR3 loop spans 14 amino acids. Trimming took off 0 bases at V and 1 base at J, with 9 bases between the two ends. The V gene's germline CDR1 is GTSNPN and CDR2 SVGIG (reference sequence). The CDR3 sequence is CAWSVIPGNTEAFF. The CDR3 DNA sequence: TGTGCCTGGAGTGTAATCCCGGGGAACACTGAAGCTTTCTTT.